This T cell receptor (beta chain) is drawn from a study of blood T cell repertoires in COVID-19. Turning to the study itself: Spain, Italy and the United States supplied samples that represented acute and convalescent COVID-19. T cells, B-cell-depleted T cells, or PBMCs supplied cDNA or gDNA.

CDR1 SGHTA and CDR2 FQGNSA come from the germline V gene. The CDR3 covers 14 residues. V was cut by 5 bases and J by 3 bases, with 11 bases left in between. Original methodology: Counts of nucleated cells, estimated from reference gene primer amplification, were obtained. Sequenced by immunoSEQ multiplex PCR; TCRdb stores in-frame clones only, minus some. The V and J calls and clone size were taken over from that table, and D and trimming were inferred from the DNA. The sample holds over 90,000 clones, roughly four fifths seen once. This chain uses TRBV7-2 with TRBJ2-1, with D perhaps matching TRBD1 (6 bases). Material for sequencing was peripheral blood. The receptor comes from a man aged 50-59 years with active or convalescent COVID-19. CDR3 DNA sequence: TGTGCCAGCAGCCTGAGACAGGTCTACAATGAGCAGTTCTTC. Its protein is CASSLRQVYNEQFF.